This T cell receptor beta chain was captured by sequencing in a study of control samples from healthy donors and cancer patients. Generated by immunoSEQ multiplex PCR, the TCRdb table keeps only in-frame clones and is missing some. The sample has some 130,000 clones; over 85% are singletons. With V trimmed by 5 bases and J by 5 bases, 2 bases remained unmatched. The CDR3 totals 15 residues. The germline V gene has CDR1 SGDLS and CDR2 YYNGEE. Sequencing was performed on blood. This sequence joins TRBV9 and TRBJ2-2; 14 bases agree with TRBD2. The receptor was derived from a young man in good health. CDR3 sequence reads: CASRGTSGGTGELFF. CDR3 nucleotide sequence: TGTGCCAGCAGAGGGACTAGCGGGGGAACCGGGGAGCTGTTTTTT.